These 7 T cell receptor beta chains were sequenced from one sample in a study of shared clonotypes between healthy human individuals. Using immunoSEQ multiplex PCR, the repertoire was profiled, and TCRdb retains in-frame clones only, with some absent. The data show about 1.5 million clones, 95% to 99% seen once. The sequencing sample was made of naive CD4+ T cells sorted from blood. As to subset: CD45RA+ positively selected. These receptors came from a man aged 30 to 45 in good health.

With regard to this clone: The sample contains more than one DNA sequence encoding this CDR3. V gene TRBV7-8 combines with J gene TRBJ1-1, with D hard to call. Germline CDR1 SGHVS, CDR2 FQNEAQ. CDR3 size: 13 residues. With 5 bases removed from V and 1 base from J, the gap between germline ends came to 8 bases. As DNA, the CDR3 is TGTGCCAGCAGCCCCCGGCGGAACACTGAAGCTTTCTTT. Amino acid sequence: CASSPRRNTEAFF.

The chain recombines TRBV18 with TRBJ2-2, with D hard to call. V was shortened by 5 bases and J by 1 base, with 8 bases between the two germline ends. The CDR3 is 14 residues long. CDR1 is KGHSH, CDR2 LQKENI, per germline. The CDR3 is CASSVTVNTGELFF. For the CDR3, the DNA is TGTGCCAGCTCAGTGACGGTGAACACCGGGGAGCTGTTTTTT. Using reference TRBV18 and TRBJ2-2 for the parts outside the CDR3, the full variable domain is NAGVMQNPRHLVRRRGQEARLRCSPMKGHSHVYWYRQLPEEGLKFMVYLQKENIIDESGMPKERFSAEFPKEGPSILRIQQVVRGDSAAYFCASSVTVNTGELFFGEGSRLTVL.

V is TRBV5-1 and J is TRBJ1-2; D is uncertain. Germline assignment: CDR1 SGHRS and CDR2 YFSETQ. The V and J ends lost 4 bases and 2 bases respectively, with 6 bases between them. The CDR3 runs to 12 residues. CDR3 sequence: CASSAANYGYTF. CDR3 DNA sequence: TGCGCCAGCAGCGCAGCCAACTATGGCTACACCTTC.

A note on this clone: Other nucleotide sequences from this sample produce the same CDR3. The chain joins TRBV5-5 to TRBJ1-5; D is undetermined. The CDR3 length is 13 residues. Trimming cost V 0 bases and J 7 bases, with 8 bases left between them. Germline assignment: CDR1 SGHKS and CDR2 YYEKEE (reference sequence). Here the CDR3 DNA reads TGTGCCAGCAGCTTGGGTGGGTGGCAGCCCCAGCATTTT. It specifies CASSLGGWQPQHF.

The chain recombines TRBV5-1 with TRBJ2-1; 10 positions match TRBD2. Per germline, CDR1 SGHRS and CDR2 YFSETQ. This CDR3 spans 14 amino acids. J lost 9 bases, V lost 3 bases, and 6 bases had no gene match. Here the CDR3 DNA reads TGCGCCAGCAGCTCCGGGAGCGGGAGGGTTGAGCAGTTCTTC. Its translation is CASSSGSGRVEQFF.

This chain links TRBV7-9 with TRBJ1-1; D might be TRBD1 (5 bases). CDR1 SEHNR and CDR2 FQNEAQ come from the germline V gene (reference sequence). This CDR3 region has 13 residues. V was trimmed by 4 bases and J by 6 bases, leaving 12 bases between them. This chain's CDR3 is CASSYFQGAEAFF. As DNA, the CDR3 is TGTGCCAGCAGCTATTTTCAGGGCGCTGAAGCTTTCTTT.

This clone was observed a handful of times. The CDR3 DNA sequence: TGTGCCAGCACCCAGGGACCAGAGCAGTTCTTC. Protein sequence: CASTQGPEQFF. The chain has TRBV2 and TRBJ2-1; D tentatively fits TRBD1 or TRBD2 (5 bases each). Per germline, CDR1 SNHLY and CDR2 FYNNEI. V lost 7 bases to trimming and J lost 10 bases, with 11 bases between them. CDR3 length equals 11 residues.